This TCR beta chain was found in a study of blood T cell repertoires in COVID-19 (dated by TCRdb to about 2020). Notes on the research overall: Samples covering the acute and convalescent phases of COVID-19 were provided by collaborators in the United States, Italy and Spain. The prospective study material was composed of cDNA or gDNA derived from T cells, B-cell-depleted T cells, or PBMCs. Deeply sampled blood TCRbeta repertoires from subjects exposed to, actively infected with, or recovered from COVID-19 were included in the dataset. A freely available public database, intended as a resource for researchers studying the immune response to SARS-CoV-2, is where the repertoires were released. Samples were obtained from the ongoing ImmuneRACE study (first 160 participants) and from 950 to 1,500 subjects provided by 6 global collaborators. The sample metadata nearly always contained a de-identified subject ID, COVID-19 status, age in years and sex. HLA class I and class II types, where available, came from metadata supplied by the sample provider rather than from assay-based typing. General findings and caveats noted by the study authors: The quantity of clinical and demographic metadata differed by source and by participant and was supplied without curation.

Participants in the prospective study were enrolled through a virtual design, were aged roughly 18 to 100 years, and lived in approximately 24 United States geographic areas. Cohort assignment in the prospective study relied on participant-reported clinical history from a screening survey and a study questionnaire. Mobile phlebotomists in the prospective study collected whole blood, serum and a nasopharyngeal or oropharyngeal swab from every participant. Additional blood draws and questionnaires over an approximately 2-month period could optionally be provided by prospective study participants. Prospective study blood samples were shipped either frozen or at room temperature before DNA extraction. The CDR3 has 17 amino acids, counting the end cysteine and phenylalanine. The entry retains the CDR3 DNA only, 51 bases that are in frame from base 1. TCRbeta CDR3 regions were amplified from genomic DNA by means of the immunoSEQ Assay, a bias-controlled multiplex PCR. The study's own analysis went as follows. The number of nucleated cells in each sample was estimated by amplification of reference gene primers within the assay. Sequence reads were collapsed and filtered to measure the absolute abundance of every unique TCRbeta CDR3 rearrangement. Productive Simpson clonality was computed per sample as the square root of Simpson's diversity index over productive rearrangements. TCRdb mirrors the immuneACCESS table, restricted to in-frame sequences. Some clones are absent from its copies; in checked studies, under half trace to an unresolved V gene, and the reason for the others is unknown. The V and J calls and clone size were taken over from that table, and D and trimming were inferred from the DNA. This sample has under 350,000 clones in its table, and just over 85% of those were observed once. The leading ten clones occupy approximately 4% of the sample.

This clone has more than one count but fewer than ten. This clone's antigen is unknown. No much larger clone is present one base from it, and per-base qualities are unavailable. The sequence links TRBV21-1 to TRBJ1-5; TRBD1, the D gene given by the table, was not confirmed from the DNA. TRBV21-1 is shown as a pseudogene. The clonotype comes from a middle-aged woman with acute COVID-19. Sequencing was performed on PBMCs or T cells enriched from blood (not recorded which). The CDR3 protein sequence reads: CASSKGLGDRENQPQHF. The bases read TGTGCCAGCAGCAAAGGATTGGGGGACAGGGAGAATCAGCCCCAGCATTTT.